This TCR beta chain originates from a study of T cells in Graves' hyperthyroidism and ophthalmopathy. General study findings and limits: Blood shared most expanded thyroid clonotypes above 0.001.

At least ten counts were recorded for this clonotype. Its matching antigen is unknown. TCR beta CDR3 regions were amplified from RNA. An initial round of RT-PCR targeting the TCR CDR3 relied on the HTBI primer set. TCRdb redid the calling of the multiplex PCR reads with MiXCR, one entry per CDR3 protein. This sample has around 300,000 distinct CDR3 sequences, with roughly 13% found just once. Germline CDR1 reads SGHAT; CDR2 reads FQNNGV. The CDR3 is made up of 16 amino acids. The V gene lost 4 bases and the J gene lost 0 bases, with 13 bases spanning the gap. The sample was blood. The rearrangement uses TRBV11-2 and TRBJ1-5; TRBD1 is a possible D gene (5 bases). This clonotype originated in a middle-aged woman with Graves' ophthalmopathy. The CDR3 DNA sequence: TGTGCCAGCAGCTCGGGGACGGGAAATAGCAATCAGCCCCAGCATTTT. It yields the protein CASSSGTGNSNQPQHF.